The clone carrying this T cell receptor beta chain occurred many times. This sample was included in a study of T cells in Graves' hyperthyroidism and ophthalmopathy. RNA transcripts provided the source from which TCR beta CDR3 regions were amplified. Carried out on the TCR CDR3, a first-round RT-PCR used the HTBI primer set. One entry per CDR3 protein, called by TCRdb with MiXCR from the multiplex PCR reads. The sample carries 200,000 to 300,000 distinct CDR3 sequences, roughly a quarter recorded once. V lost 4 bases and J lost 9; bases outside the gene matches: 23. The CDR3 loop spans 20 amino acids. Germline CDR1 MNHEY, CDR2 SVGAGI.

The TCR comes from a woman in her thirties or forties with Graves' ophthalmopathy. The rearrangement uses TRBV6-5 and TRBJ1-6; 8 bases align to TRBD1. Sequenced input: blood. CDR3 DNA sequence: TGTGCCAGCAGTTTGACTCCGGGACAGGCTAGATCAGGGGCGATTTCACCCCTCCACTTT. It yields the protein CASSLTPGQARSGAISPLHF.